This record covers a single T cell receptor (beta chain). The germline V gene has CDR1 MNHEY and CDR2 SMNVEV (reference sequence). This CDR3 region has 15 residues. The junction had 7 bases not matched to a gene; V was cut back by 4 bases and J by 2 bases. This sample is drawn from a study of blood T cell repertoires in COVID-19. Overall study context: The origin of the acute and convalescent COVID-19 samples was the United States, Italy and Spain. Sources were T cells, B-cell-depleted T cells, or PBMCs; the material itself was cDNA or gDNA.

Assay used: immunoSEQ multiplex PCR; TCRdb lists only in-frame clones, some missing. The repertoire holds some 120,000 clones, under 90% seen once, with under 5% in the top ten. The genes are TRBV27 and TRBJ2-7; 8 nucleotides align to TRBD2. The source material was peripheral blood. The clonotype was recovered from a man between 60 and 70 years old with acute or convalescent COVID-19. CDR3 region: CASSSLNGRAYEQYF. The CDR3 DNA reads TGTGCCAGCAGTTCCTTAAACGGGAGGGCCTACGAGCAGTACTTC.